The 16 T cell receptor beta chains given below trace back to one sample, sequenced in a study of shared clonotypes between healthy human individuals. CD45RO-negative, CCR7-positively selected cells formed the naive CD8 fraction, excluding terminally differentiated effector memory CD45RA+ cells. Assay used: immunoSEQ multiplex PCR; TCRdb lists only in-frame clones, some missing. The repertoire consists of roughly 1,800,000 clones, with approximately 95% occurring once and the leading ten covering roughly 1.2%. Sequencing used naive CD8+ T cells sorted from blood. Every receptor here comes from a young man in good health.

The rearrangement joins TRBV7-9 to TRBJ2-3; 10 nucleotides match TRBD2. CDR1 SEHNR and CDR2 FQNEAQ come from the germline V gene (reference sequence). The CDR3 contains 19 residues. With V trimmed by 5 bases and J by 2 bases, 16 bases remained unmatched. CDR3 nucleotide sequence: TGTGCCAGCAGCACTTCTAGCGGGAGTCCCCTAGAACCCACAGATACGCAGTATTTT. Amino acid sequence: CASSTSSGSPLEPTDTQYF.

This chain connects TRBV4-1 to TRBJ1-1; D unresolved. The germline gives CDR1 MGHRA, CDR2 YSYEKL. This CDR3 is 15 amino acids long. V lost 1 base and J lost 3, with 12 bases in between. The CDR3 nucleotides read TGCGCCAGCAGCCAAGGTCCAGCTTCTTACACTGAAGCTTTCTTT. This sequence encodes CASSQGPASYTEAFF.

The CDR3 bases are TGTGCCAGCAGTGAAGCTTATGGGCAGCTGAACACTGAAGCTTTCTTT. Translation gives CASSEAYGQLNTEAFF. V usage is TRBV2 and J usage is TRBJ1-1; no firm D call. Germline CDR1 and CDR2: SNHLY and FYNNEI. The ends were cut back, 0 bases at V and 0 bases at J, with 11 bases in the middle. The CDR3 is made up of 16 amino acids.

This sequence joins TRBV4-1 and TRBJ1-4; 7 nucleotides agree with TRBD1. The germline V gene has CDR1 MGHRA and CDR2 YSYEKL. V was clipped by 0 bases and J by 8 bases; unmatched bases: 9. The CDR3 extends over 16 amino acids. DNA for the CDR3: TGCGCCAGCAGCCAAGATCGTGAAGGGACAGAGGAAAAACTGTTTTTT. Its translation: CASSQDREGTEEKLFF.

With regard to this clone: The sample carries other DNA sequences with the same CDR3. The rearrangement uses TRBV28 and TRBJ2-5; D is undetermined. CDR3 length equals 11 residues. The V gene's germline CDR1 is MDHEN and CDR2 SYDVKM. Trimming shortened V by 5 bases and J by 1 base, and 2 bases separated the two germline ends. This chain's CDR3 is CASSAQETQYF. DNA of the CDR3: TGTGCCAGCAGTGCCCAAGAGACCCAGTACTTC.

In its sample, this clone was seen once. Other DNA sequences from this sample encode an identical CDR3 as well. The rearrangement uses TRBV27 and TRBJ2-7; 7 bases agree with TRBD2. The CDR3 consists of 15 residues. The germline gives CDR1 MNHEY, CDR2 SMNVEV (reference sequence). The V gene end was trimmed by 2 bases and the J gene end by 0 bases; junction bases not matched to a gene: 4. CDR3 amino acids: CASSLTGGGSYEQYF. The CDR3 DNA reads TGTGCCAGCAGTTTAACGGGAGGTGGCTCCTACGAGCAGTACTTC.

The rearrangement uses TRBV7-9 and TRBJ2-7; the match to TRBD1 covers 7 bases. This CDR3 has 15 amino acids. V dropped 2 bases and J dropped 1; count of bases not matched to a gene: 5. Per the germline V gene, CDR1 is SEHNR and CDR2 is FQNEAQ (reference sequence). The CDR3, as DNA: TGTGCCAGCAGCTTAATCACAGGGGCATCCTACGAGCAGTACTTC. This encodes CASSLITGASYEQYF.

The chain uses TRBV6-6 and TRBJ1-5; D possibly corresponds to TRBD1 (5 bases). The CDR3 runs 14 residues. Trimming took off 0 bases at V and 5 bases at J, with 8 bases between the two ends. CDR1 is MNHNY, CDR2 SVGAGI, per germline (reference sequence). The CDR3 spells CASSYSPRDQPQHF. Written as DNA, the CDR3 is TGTGCCAGCAGTTACTCACCCAGGGATCAGCCCCAGCATTTT.

CDR3 nucleotide sequence: TGTGCCAGCAGCCCCCCCATAAGCGGGAGCTCCTACAATGAGCAGTTCTTC. Translating gives CASSPPISGSSYNEQFF. V is TRBV7-9 and J is TRBJ2-1; TRBD2 agrees at 8 bases. J gave up 0 bases and V 5 bases, and 9 bases lay outside the gene matches. The CDR3 extends over 17 amino acids. Germline CDR1 SEHNR, CDR2 FQNEAQ (reference sequence).

The rearrangement uses TRBV7-6 and TRBJ2-7, with 9 nucleotides matching TRBD2. From germline, CDR1 is SGHVS and CDR2 FNYEAQ. This CDR3 has 14 amino acids. After removal of 6 bases from V and 6 bases from J, the junction contained 9 bases not matched to a gene. In nucleotides, the CDR3 is TGTGCCAGCAGTTTTAGCGGGAGCAGGCTCGAGCAGTACTTC. Translating it yields CASSFSGSRLEQYF.

This clone came up once. The V gene is TRBV27, the J gene TRBJ2-7; tentatively, D is TRBD2 (5 bases). From germline, CDR1 is MNHEY and CDR2 SMNVEV (reference sequence). The CDR3 totals 15 residues. V lost 5 bases and J 3 bases, leaving 17 bases between the germline ends. CDR3 nucleotide sequence: TGTGCCAGCAGTCCTACGTCCAGCGGTGACTACGAGCAGTACTTC. This gives the protein CASSPTSSGDYEQYF.

A word on this clone: Other DNA sequences from this sample encode an identical CDR3 as well. The chain joins TRBV13 to TRBJ2-7; 10 bases match TRBD1. Germline CDR1 is PRHDT and CDR2 is FYEKMQ (reference sequence). The CDR3 runs to 15 residues. Trimming took 5 bases from V and 4 from J; bases not matched to a gene: 8. The CDR3 reads CASSATGTGDYEQYF. CDR3 coding DNA: TGTGCCAGCAGCGCAACCGGGACAGGGGATTACGAGCAGTACTTC.

This clone was found once. Distinct nucleotide sequences in the sample also encode this CDR3. J is TRBJ1-5 and V is TRBV27, with D possibly being TRBD1 (5 bases). This CDR3 comprises 13 residues. The V gene's germline CDR1 is MNHEY and CDR2 SMNVEV (reference sequence). Trimming stripped 5 bases from V and 4 bases from J, with 9 bases between. DNA for the CDR3: TGTGCCAGCAGTCCTAGGGGAAATCAGCCCCAGCATTTT. It yields the protein CASSPRGNQPQHF.

V is TRBV5-4 and J is TRBJ2-2; TRBD1 agrees at 7 bases. J lost 3 bases, V lost 2 bases, and 4 bases had no gene match. The CDR3 is 15 amino acids. Per germline, CDR1 SGHNT and CDR2 YYREEE (reference sequence). CDR3 DNA sequence: TGTGCCAGCAGCTTACAGGGGCCGTACACCGGGGAGCTGTTTTTT. Translating it yields CASSLQGPYTGELFF.

On this clone: The same CDR3 is also encoded by other DNA sequences in this sample. The V and J genes are TRBV14 and TRBJ2-7; D may be TRBD2 (6 bases). CDR1 and CDR2 (germline): SGHDN, FVKESK. The length of the CDR3 is 14 residues. Deletions cut 0 bases from V and 3 bases from J, with 9 bases between. The CDR3: CASSQDGGIYEQYF. In DNA form, the CDR3 reads TGTGCCAGCAGCCAAGATGGAGGGATCTACGAGCAGTACTTC.

The chain has TRBV9 and TRBJ2-7, with TRBD1 matching over 8 bases. CDR1 is SGDLS, CDR2 YYNGEE, per germline. There are 14 residues in the CDR3. V lost 0 bases and J lost 7; bases outside the gene matches: 6. This chain's CDR3 is CASSVGQGAEEQYF. The CDR3 DNA sequence: TGTGCCAGCAGCGTAGGCCAGGGGGCGGAAGAGCAGTACTTC.